The T cell receptor beta chain described here comes from a study of vaccination and CD4 T cells after COVID-19 (dated by TCRdb to the early 2020s). Study-wide context: In the convalescent cohort there were six males and four females, among whom were two Hispanic individuals, seven Caucasians, two Asians and one multiracial person. Post-COVID blood samples were collected from convalescent patients a median of around 100 days after diagnosis, with a range of roughly 35 to 170 days. Participants received two doses of either the Pfizer-BioNTech BNT162b2 vaccine (n=8) or the Moderna mRNA-1273 vaccine (n=2). Control cultures used a CEFX viral epitope pool as positive control, an HIV-1 Nef peptide pool as negative control, or no peptide. In around nine COVID-19 convalescent patients and a handful of infection-naive healthy vaccine recipients, the spike-specific CD4+ TCR repertoire before mRNA vaccination was compared with the repertoire after mRNA vaccination. The time from the second vaccine dose to post-vaccine blood sampling had a median of around 72 days and ranged from about 14 to 250 days. The cultures were stimulated with overlapping spike peptide pools from SARS-CoV-2 and from the common cold coronaviruses HCoV-NL63, HCoV-OC43 and HCoV-229E.

The paper's findings and limits, for the study overall: Relatively few convalescent patients were included in the study, and early timepoints after natural infection were not analyzed. In convalescent patients, nearly all vaccine-specific clones (304 of 307) were found to be mono-reactive for SARS-CoV-2 spike rather than cross-reactive with common cold coronaviruses. In convalescent patients, a median around 84% of post-vaccine SARS-CoV-2-reactive clones were detected only after vaccination, and vaccine-specific priming was suggested by this finding. The median number of SARS-CoV-2-reactive clonotypes rose from roughly 20 after infection to some 40 after vaccination, but the change was not significant.

The treatment or condition label for this specimen denotes: roughly 10-day PBMC culture with coronavirus spike peptide pools or control peptides (ViraFEST assay). The ViraFEST assay, used in the study, expanded antigen-specific T cells with peptide pools and then identified the expanded clonotypes through TCR sequencing. Negative nucleocapsid antibody tests taken both before and after vaccination confirmed that the healthy vaccine recipients had no prior SARS-CoV-2 infection. PBMCs were cultured at 1.5 million to 2 million per well in IMDM supplemented with approximately 5.3% human AB serum and 10 IU/ml IL-2, with approximately 9.2 ug/ml peptide pools added. On days 3 and 7, half of the culture medium was replaced with fresh IL-2-containing medium. CD4+ T cells were isolated after about nine days of culture through negative selection using the EasySep CD4+ T cell isolation kit. PBMCs were separated from whole blood using Ficoll-Paque Plus gradient centrifugation and then either used fresh or cryopreserved at -140C. Culture conditions were generally each tested in triplicate wells.

The protocol used for the library was PCR. DNA from cultured CD4+ T cells was subjected to TCR sequencing with the Oncomine TCR Beta short-read assay at the Johns Hopkins FTIC core. The QIAamp micro DNA kit was used to extract genomic DNA from the cultured CD4+ T cells. Oncomine TCR Beta libraries from cultured CD4+ T cells were pooled with unique dual indexes and sequenced on an Illumina iSeq 100. On the authors' methods: Non-productive sequences were removed, and CDR3s not starting with C, not ending with F or W, or shorter than 7 amino acids were discarded. The MANAFEST web application was used to identify antigen-specific clonotypes by comparing peptide-stimulated wells against reference wells and other culture wells. Positive clones required FDR below 0.05, an odds ratio above 5, and productive frequency above 0.1% in at least two of three replicate wells. Clonotypes that were significantly expanded in both SARS-CoV-2 spike wells and at least one common cold coronavirus spike condition were defined as cross-reactive. Levenshtein distances (stringdist) and unrooted phylogenetic trees (ape) in R version 3.6.1 were used to assess CDR3 homology. TCRdb cleaned the public reads at Q25 with fastp, built clones with MiXCR and kept in-frame beta chains. Each CDR3 protein gets just one entry, which takes the most common genes and DNA from the rows behind it. These V and J calls originate from TCRdb's pipeline instead of the authors' own analysis. This sample gives roughly 20,000 distinct CDR3 sequences in total; 62% of them show up just once. The ten largest make up under 25% of the sample.

For this clonotype: It lacks a known antigen. No much larger clone exists at a distance of one base, and base qualities are not known.

The germline V gene (reference sequence) provides CDR1 DFQATT and CDR2 SNEGSKA. Including the terminal cysteine and phenylalanine, the CDR3 comprises 15 residues. The entry retains the CDR3 DNA only, 45 bases that are in frame from base 1. Cut back by 2 bases and 6 bases, the V and J ends lie 16 bases apart. Material: CD4+ T cells from blood, cultured in vitro, obtained before SARS-CoV-2 vaccination. The V and J segments used are TRBV20-1 and TRBJ2-2; the D gene is possibly TRBD1, with 6 bases matching. The origin of this receptor is a human donor who received a COVID-19 vaccine. The nucleotide sequence reads TGCAGTGCTAGAACCCGGGACATCTCGGCCGGGGAGCTGTTTTTT. Its protein is CSARTRDISAGELFF.